One T cell receptor beta chain is described in this entry. V lost 3 bases, J lost 6 bases, and 20 bases lay in between. The V gene's germline CDR1 is SGDLS and CDR2 YYNGEE. The CDR3 has 16 residues. The entry originates in a study of glioma-infiltrating T cells. The iRepertoire nested amplicon-rescue multiplex PCR amplified TCR alpha and beta CDR3s from RNA. Using its own MiXCR run on the multiplex PCR reads, TCRdb lists one record per CDR3 protein. The data show roughly 120,000 distinct CDR3 sequences, approximately 23% seen once. The TCR originated in a human donor with low-grade glioma or glioblastoma, undergoing nonglioma brain surgery, or in good health (not recorded which). Material for sequencing was glioma tissue, nonneoplastic brain tissue, or PBMCs (not recorded which). The genes are TRBV9 and TRBJ2-3; no definite D call. The CDR3 DNA follows: TGTGCCAGCAGCGGCCAAATGGGGATCTACAAGGATACGCAGTATTTT. This sequence encodes CASSGQMGIYKDTQYF.